This TCR beta chain was captured by sequencing in a study of blood T cell repertoires in COVID-19. This CDR3 region has 16 residues. Germline assignment: CDR1 SNHLY and CDR2 FYNNEI. The V and J ends lost 6 bases and 1 base respectively, with 18 bases between them. The protocol was immunoSEQ multiplex PCR, while the TCRdb copy is restricted to in-frame clones and leaves out a portion. The sample has some 90,000 clones, around three quarters seen once; the top ten hold approximately 23%. The rearrangement uses TRBV2 and TRBJ1-1, with D uncertain. The sample comprised peripheral blood. The sequence came from a woman aged 60 to 75 in a cohort sampled during active or convalescent COVID-19. CDR3 sequence: CASSPGGIGENTEAFF. CDR3 nucleotide sequence: TGTGCCAGCAGCCCAGGTGGTATCGGGGAGAACACTGAAGCTTTCTTT.